This record covers a single TCR beta chain. Its antigen is not identified. Method: immunoSEQ multiplex PCR; TCRdb's copy keeps in-frame clones and lacks some. The sample contains 68,000 or so clones, about 90% of which appear only once. This entry belongs to a study of cytomegalovirus exposure and HLA in healthy donors. Trimming pared 1 base from V and 2 bases from J, leaving 9 bases between. The germline gives CDR1 SGDLS, CDR2 YYNGEE. The CDR3 extends over 14 amino acids. Study-level results: The authors listed around 150 TCR beta chains as cytomegalovirus-associated.

The sequence was collected from a woman between 18 and 29 years old in good health and CMV-seronegative. V is TRBV9 and J is TRBJ1-1, with D possibly being TRBD1 (6 bases). The sequencing sample was made of PBMCs. CDR3 protein: CASSVWTDNTEAFF. CDR3 DNA: TGTGCCAGCAGCGTATGGACAGATAACACTGAAGCTTTCTTT.